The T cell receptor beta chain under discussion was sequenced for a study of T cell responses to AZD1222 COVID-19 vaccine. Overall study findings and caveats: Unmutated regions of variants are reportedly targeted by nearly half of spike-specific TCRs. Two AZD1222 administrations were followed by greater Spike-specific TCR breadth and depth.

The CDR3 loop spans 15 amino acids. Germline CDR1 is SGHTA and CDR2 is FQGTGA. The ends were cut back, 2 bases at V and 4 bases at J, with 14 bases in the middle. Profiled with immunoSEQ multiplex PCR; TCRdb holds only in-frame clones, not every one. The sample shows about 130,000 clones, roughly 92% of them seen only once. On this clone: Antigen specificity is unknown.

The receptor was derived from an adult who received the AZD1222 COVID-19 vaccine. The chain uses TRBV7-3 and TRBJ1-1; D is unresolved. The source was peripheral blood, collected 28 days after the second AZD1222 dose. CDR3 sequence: CASSLGEGSVTEAFF. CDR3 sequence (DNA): TGTGCCAGCAGCTTAGGGGAGGGAAGCGTCACTGAAGCTTTCTTT.